A single sample gave rise to the 22 T cell receptor beta chains below, sequenced in a study of cytomegalovirus exposure and HLA in healthy donors. PCR was performed using 60 Vbeta and 13 Jbeta primers. Method: immunoSEQ multiplex PCR; TCRdb's copy keeps in-frame clones and lacks some. The sample lists 110,000 to 150,000 clones, around two thirds occurring once. Sequenced input: PBMCs. All receptors come from an older woman in good health and CMV-seropositive.

The chain recombines TRBV28 with TRBJ1-4; 8 bases match TRBD1. With V trimmed by 7 bases and J by 4 bases, 11 bases remained unmatched. Germline V gene lookup returns CDR1 MDHEN and CDR2 SYDVKM. This CDR3 region has 16 residues. CDR3: CASIAGGGWYNEKLFF. The CDR3 nucleotides are TGTGCCAGCATAGCAGGGGGCGGGTGGTATAATGAAAAACTGTTTTTT.

This clone was observed a few times. The CDR3 bases are TGTGCCAGCAGCTCTTCGGGCACAGATACGCAGTATTTT. Protein product: CASSSSGTDTQYF. The chain employs TRBV5-6 and TRBJ2-3; D is ambiguous. The CDR3 is made up of 13 amino acids. Germline V lookup: CDR1 SGHDT, CDR2 YYEEEE. Trimming stripped 3 bases from V and 1 base from J, with 6 bases between.

This clone was recorded a few times. V usage is TRBV6-5 and J usage is TRBJ1-6; D not resolved. CDR1 MNHEY and CDR2 SVGAGI come from the germline V gene. V shed 7 bases and J shed 5 bases, with 15 bases lying between them. The CDR3 runs to 15 residues. CDR3 loop: CASTQTGLDNSPLHF. The DNA of the CDR3 is TGTGCCAGCACCCAAACCGGTTTGGATAATTCACCCCTCCACTTT.

A word on this clone: Other DNA sequences in this specimen translate into the identical CDR3. V is TRBV6-1 and J is TRBJ1-1; D perhaps matches TRBD1 (5 bases). The germline V and J ends were trimmed by 2 bases and 3 bases, with 7 bases remaining between them. Per the germline V gene, CDR1 is MNHNS and CDR2 is SASEGT. CDR3 length: 13 amino acids. CDR3 sequence reads: CASSEQGYTEAFF. The CDR3 bases are TGTGCCAGCAGTGAACAGGGTTACACTGAAGCTTTCTTT.

This clone has more than one count but fewer than ten. The chain carries TRBV5-4 and TRBJ2-3; D call uncertain. The CDR3 has 12 amino acids. Germline V gene data show CDR1 as SGHNT and CDR2 as YYREEE (reference sequence). Deletions cut 0 bases from V and 9 bases from J, with 8 bases between. This CDR3 is CASSLDANTQYF. The CDR3 region has the DNA TGTGCCAGCAGCTTGGACGCGAACACGCAGTATTTT.

This clone was seen a handful of times. The chain uses TRBV6-1 and TRBJ2-5; D is possibly TRBD2 (5 bases). The germline CDR1 and CDR2 sequences are MNHNS and SASEGT. V was pared by 7 bases and J by 2 bases, with 14 bases between. The CDR3 contains 14 residues. The CDR3 reads CASTPSGSQETQYF. In nucleotides, the CDR3 is TGTGCCAGCACCCCCTCGGGATCTCAAGAGACCCAGTACTTC.

V is TRBV18 and J is TRBJ1-4, with a weak D call TRBD1 (6 bases). Trimming cost V 0 bases and J 8 bases, with 16 bases left between them. CDR1 is KGHSH, CDR2 LQKENI, per germline. The CDR3 runs 16 residues. This chain's CDR3 is CASSPPNRERGEKLFF. In nucleotides, the CDR3 is TGTGCCAGCTCACCACCTAACAGGGAGAGGGGCGAAAAACTGTTTTTT.

This sequence joins TRBV6-5 and TRBJ1-3; D ambiguous. With 6 bases removed from V and 0 bases from J, the gap between germline ends came to 12 bases. Germline V gene lookup returns CDR1 MNHEY and CDR2 SVGAGI. This CDR3 spans 15 amino acids. The CDR3 nucleotides read TGTGCCAGCAGCCTAACAGTAAGCTCTGGAAACACCATATATTTT. This encodes CASSLTVSSGNTIYF.

V gene TRBV9 combines with J gene TRBJ2-6; a possible D gene is TRBD2 (5 bases). Between the trimmed V and J ends, which lost 4 bases and 0 bases, there was a span of 11 bases. Germline V CDR1 and CDR2: SGDLS, YYNGEE. The CDR3 has 16 amino acids. As DNA, the CDR3 is TGTGCCAGCAGCCCTCCTAGCTTCTCTGGGGCCAACGTCCTGACTTTC. As protein: CASSPPSFSGANVLTF.

This clone was recorded a few times. The chain carries TRBV19 and TRBJ2-2, with 7 positions matching TRBD2. This CDR3 comprises 13 residues. V was clipped by 8 bases and J by 4 bases; unmatched bases: 4. Germline V gene sequence: CDR1 LNHDA, CDR2 SQIVND (reference sequence). The CDR3 region has the DNA TGTGCCAGTCAATGGGGGGGCACCGGGGAGCTGTTTTTT. Protein sequence: CASQWGGTGELFF.

This clone was seen only a few times. The chain couples TRBV29-1 to TRBJ2-5; 7 bases are a match to TRBD2. V was clipped by 1 base and J by 9 bases; unmatched bases: 8. The CDR3 spans 13 residues. The germline gives CDR1 SQVTM, CDR2 ANQGSEA. CDR3 amino acids: CSVEGPSGASQYF. As DNA, the CDR3 is TGCAGCGTTGAAGGCCCGAGCGGGGCATCCCAGTACTTC.

This clone has more than one count but fewer than ten. The rearrangement joins TRBV4-2 to TRBJ1-5; D perhaps matches TRBD1 (5 bases). V lost 1 base and J 5 bases, leaving 15 bases between the germline ends. Germline V gene sequence: CDR1 LGHNA, CDR2 YNFKEQ. This CDR3 contains 16 residues. The CDR3 is CASSQVPGQAHQPQHF. CDR3 DNA: TGTGCCAGCAGCCAAGTCCCAGGGCAGGCTCATCAGCCCCAGCATTTT.

This clone was counted a single time. The chain joins TRBV9 to TRBJ1-1, with 7 nucleotides matching TRBD1. With 0 bases clipped from V and 7 bases from J, the junction kept 9 bases outside the gene matches. CDR3 length equals 15 residues. The germline V gene has CDR1 SGDLS and CDR2 YYNGEE. CDR3 DNA: TGTGCCAGCAGCGTAGTGCAACAGGGGTCGGGTGAAGCTTTCTTT. Amino acids: CASSVVQQGSGEAFF. The entire variable domain, with the rest obtained from reference TRBV9 and TRBJ1-1, is as follows: DSGVTQTPKHLITATGQRVTLRCSPRSGDLSVYWYQQSLDQGLQFLIQYYNGEERAKGNILERFSAQQFPDLHSELNLSSLELGDSALYFCASSVVQQGSGEAFFGQGTRLTVV.

This chain links TRBV18 with TRBJ1-1; 7 bases are shared with TRBD1. Germline lookup yields CDR1 KGHSH and CDR2 LQKENI. With 4 bases clipped from V and 4 bases from J, the junction kept 9 bases outside the gene matches. The CDR3 is made up of 15 amino acids. In nucleotides, the CDR3 is TGTGCCAGCTCACAAACACCAGGGGGAACCACTGAAGCTTTCTTT. Its protein product is CASSQTPGGTTEAFF.

Here the CDR3 DNA reads TGCGCCAGCAGCCGCCGGACTAGCGGGACGAACACCGGGGAGCTGTTTTTT. Its translation is CASSRRTSGTNTGELFF. The chain couples TRBV5-1 to TRBJ2-2; 12 bases agree with TRBD2. Germline V lookup: CDR1 SGHRS, CDR2 YFSETQ. The trim removed 4 bases at V and 0 bases at J, leaving 4 bases unmatched. There are 17 residues in the CDR3. The variable domain in full, with the rest retrieved from reference TRBV5-1 and TRBJ2-2, is KAGVTQTPRYLIKTRGQQVTLSCSPISGHRSVSWYQQTPGQGLQFLFEYFSETQRNKGNFPGRFSGRQFSNSRSEMNVSTLELGDSALYLCASSRRTSGTNTGELFFGEGSRLTVL.

V and J are TRBV30 and TRBJ2-7; D might be TRBD2 (6 bases). This CDR3 is built from 16 residues. Trimming took off 1 base at V and 4 bases at J, with 20 bases between the two ends. Per germline, CDR1 GTSNPN and CDR2 SVGIG (reference sequence). The CDR3 here is CAWSGEGARGWYEQYF. CDR3 in DNA: TGTGCCTGGAGTGGAGAGGGAGCACGGGGGTGGTACGAGCAGTACTTC.

The rearrangement joins TRBV5-1 to TRBJ1-1; 12 bases align to TRBD1. This CDR3 region has 15 residues. CDR1 and CDR2 (germline): SGHRS, YFSETQ. V gave up 4 bases and J gave up 7 bases; unmatched junction bases: 8. In DNA, the CDR3 is TGCGCCAGCAGCCTCGGGACAGGGGGCCCATTTGAAGCTTTCTTT. Translating it yields CASSLGTGGPFEAFF.

With respect to this clone: The sample carries other DNA sequences with the same CDR3. The V call is TRBV5-1, the J call TRBJ2-5, with 11 bases fitting TRBD2. Trimming removed 0 bases from V and 5 bases from J; junction bases left unmatched: 3. This CDR3 is built from 15 residues. CDR1 is SGHRS and CDR2 is YFSETQ in the germline V gene. The CDR3 DNA is TGCGCCAGCAGCTTGGGTAGCGGGAGGGATGAGACCCAGTACTTC. Its translation is CASSLGSGRDETQYF.

The gene calls are TRBV7-9 and TRBJ2-1, with 9 positions matching TRBD2. After removal of 5 bases from V and 7 bases from J, the junction contained 12 bases not matched to a gene. The CDR3 is made up of 16 amino acids. CDR1 is SEHNR, CDR2 FQNEAQ, per germline (reference sequence). This chain's CDR3 is CASSPRGGRAVNEQFF. In DNA, the CDR3 is TGTGCCAGCAGCCCCAGGGGCGGGAGGGCCGTAAATGAGCAGTTCTTC.

This chain links TRBV14 with TRBJ2-5; tentative D call: TRBD2 (5 bases). Trimming took off 5 bases at V and 9 bases at J, with 16 bases between the two ends. Germline lookup yields CDR1 SGHDN and CDR2 FVKESK. This CDR3 has 13 amino acids. CDR3 nucleotide sequence: TGTGCCAGCAGCTCACGACTGGCCGGGGCCCAGTACTTC. Encoded protein: CASSSRLAGAQYF.

This clone has a handful of counts. This sequence joins TRBV6-1 and TRBJ2-5, with D possibly TRBD1 on 6 matching bases. Germline lookup yields CDR1 MNHNS and CDR2 SASEGT. Between the trimmed V and J ends, which lost 3 bases and 11 bases, there was a span of 13 bases. This CDR3 comprises 12 residues. CDR3 loop: CASSDQGWEQYF. The DNA for the CDR3 is TGTGCCAGCAGTGACCAGGGGTGGGAGCAGTACTTC.

This clone appeared once. This sequence joins TRBV5-1 and TRBJ1-5; tentative D call: TRBD1 (5 bases). The length of the CDR3 is 13 residues. Germline V lookup: CDR1 SGHRS, CDR2 YFSETQ. V was clipped by 4 bases and J by 4 bases, with 9 bases between them. The CDR3 DNA sequence: TGCGCCAGCAGCGAGACAGTAAATCAGCCCCAGCATTTT. Translating gives CASSETVNQPQHF.